These T cell receptor beta chains were read from a single sample in a study of blood T cell repertoires in COVID-19. Produced via immunoSEQ multiplex PCR; TCRdb's table is partial and in-frame only. This table holds some 220,000 clones, 85% found once. Sequencing input: peripheral blood. The receptor set was obtained from a woman aged 60-75 years with active or convalescent COVID-19. CDR3s include the opening cysteine and the closing phenylalanine or tryptophan. A D gene is named only where the DNA matches it firmly. Only some rows state a clone size, as once, few, many or a class for expanded clones.

j_call,v_call,d_call,clone_size,cdr3_length,cdr3_nt,cdr3_aa
TRBJ2-5,TRBV5-4,.,.,14,TGTGCCAGCAGCTTGGTGGCAGGGGAGGAGACCCAGTACTTC,CASSLVAGEETQYF
TRBJ1-1,TRBV19,TRBD1,.,13,TGTGCCAGTAGTGGACAGGTTAACACTGAAGCTTTCTTT,CASSGQVNTEAFF
TRBJ1-6,TRBV7-8,.,.,13,TGTGCCAGCAGCTTATTGGAGAATTCACCCCTCCACTTT,CASSLLENSPLHF
TRBJ2-7,TRBV7-8,TRBD2,.,15,TGTGCCAGCAGCTCTCCGGGACTAGGGACCTACGAGCAGTACTTC,CASSSPGLGTYEQYF
TRBJ1-2,TRBV7-9,.,.,12,TGTGCCAGCAGCTTTTCAGGGGACGGCTACACCTTC,CASSFSGDGYTF
TRBJ1-2,TRBV19,TRBD1,few,13,TGTGCCAGTAGTATGTCGACAGGGGGTGGCTACACCTTC,CASSMSTGGGYTF
TRBJ2-7,TRBV7-9,.,.,14,TGTGCCAGCAGTTCCCCCCGGACAGACAATAGGCGGTACTTC,CASSSPRTDNRRYF
TRBJ1-5,TRBV30,.,.,13,TGTGCCTGGGACACAGGGTTCGGACAGCCCCAGCATTTT,CAWDTGFGQPQHF
TRBJ1-2,TRBV18,.,.,14,TGTGCCAGCTCAGCGGCTGAGGGAGGATATGGCTACACCTTC,CASSAAEGGYGYTF
TRBJ1-6,TRBV2,TRBD1,.,13,TGTGCCAGCAGTGAGGGACAGGGTTCACCCCTCCACTTT,CASSEGQGSPLHF
TRBJ2-3,TRBV7-3,TRBD2,once,16,TGTGCCAGCAGCCTGCGGCTAGCGGGTCCCACAGATACGCAGTATTTT,CASSLRLAGPTDTQYF
TRBJ2-1,TRBV3-1/TRBV3-2,.,.,14,TGTGCCAGCAGCCAAGTGGACAGATACAATGAGCAGTTCTTC,CASSQVDRYNEQFF
TRBJ1-4,TRBV19,TRBD1,.,15,TGTGCCAGTAGCTTCGACAGGGCGGGTACTGAAAAACTGTTTTTT,CASSFDRAGTEKLFF
TRBJ1-1,TRBV6-5,TRBD1,.,15,TGTGCCAGCAGTCCCCCGACAGGGCTAAACACTGAAGCTTTCTTT,CASSPPTGLNTEAFF
TRBJ1-1,TRBV7-8,TRBD1,.,15,TGTGCCAGCAGCGCCCCACAGGGGATGAACACTGAAGCTTTCTTT,CASSAPQGMNTEAFF
TRBJ1-4,TRBV2,TRBD1,.,14,TGTGCCAGCACCAGAGGACAGGGTAATGAAAAACTGTTTTTT,CASTRGQGNEKLFF
TRBJ2-1,TRBV7-8,TRBD2,.,19,TGTGCCAGCAGCTTAAGCGCAACCAGCGGGATAGCGTACTACAATGAGCAGTTCTTC,CASSLSATSGIAYYNEQFF
TRBJ1-2,TRBV7-9,TRBD1,.,14,TGTGCCAGCAGCCCTAGGACAGGGCCGGGTGGCTACACCTTC,CASSPRTGPGGYTF
TRBJ1-6,TRBV11-1,.,.,14,TGTGCCAGCAGTCACGGGGCCTATAATTCACCCCTCCACTTT,CASSHGAYNSPLHF
TRBJ2-1,TRBV5-6,.,.,15,TGTGCCAGCAGCTTAGGAGGGATGGGGATAAATGAGCAGTTCTTC,CASSLGGMGINEQFF
TRBJ1-1,TRBV11-3,.,.,12,TGTGCCAGCAGCCCCCCTTCGGGGGAAGCTTTCTTT,CASSPPSGEAFF
TRBJ1-4,TRBV5-1,TRBD1,.,15,TGCGCCAGCAGCTTGAGGACAGGGGTGGATGAAAAACTGTTTTTT,CASSLRTGVDEKLFF
TRBJ1-4,TRBV6-5,TRBD1,.,14,TGTGCCAGCAGTCCACGACAGGGGGCGGAAAAACTGTTTTTT,CASSPRQGAEKLFF
TRBJ1-2,TRBV2,TRBD1,once,14,TGTGCCAGCAGGATCGGGACAGCTAACTATGGCTACACCTTC,CASRIGTANYGYTF
TRBJ1-5,TRBV27,TRBD1,.,22,TGTGCCAGCAGTTCATACCGACAGGGCGTCGTCGGTGGTAGGAATAGCAATCAGCCCCAGCATTTT,CASSSYRQGVVGGRNSNQPQHF
TRBJ2-3,TRBV5-1,.,.,17,TGCGCCAGCAGCCTAGGAGGGGGGGACCCAAGCACAGATACGCAGTATTTT,CASSLGGGDPSTDTQYF
TRBJ2-1,TRBV19,TRBD2,.,15,TGTGCCAGTAGTATCGGGACTAGCGGAGGAAATGAGCAGTTCTTC,CASSIGTSGGNEQFF
TRBJ2-1,TRBV5-5,TRBD1,.,16,TGTGCCAGCAGCTTGGAACCGGGACAGGGGGAGGGTGAGCAGTTCTTC,CASSLEPGQGEGEQFF
TRBJ2-1,TRBV9,TRBD2,.,22,TGTGCCAGCAGCGTAGGAAGGCGGTGGGGACTAGCGGGGGGGCCGTCCTACAATGAGCAGTTCTTC,CASSVGRRWGLAGGPSYNEQFF
TRBJ1-2,TRBV5-6,.,.,14,TGTGCCAGCAGCCCAGGGACATCTTTCTATGGCTACACCTTC,CASSPGTSFYGYTF
TRBJ2-4,TRBV30,.,.,12,TGTGCCTGGAGTGTACAGCCGAACATTCAGTACTTC,CAWSVQPNIQYF
TRBJ2-5,TRBV30,TRBD1,.,16,TGTGCCTGGATTAACTCCGGGACAGGGGGCGGCGAGACCCAGTACTTC,CAWINSGTGGGETQYF
TRBJ2-3,TRBV19,.,.,13,TGTGCCAGTAGTGCAAGCCGCACAGATACGCAGTATTTT,CASSASRTDTQYF
TRBJ1-2,TRBV20-1,.,.,11,TGCAGTGCCCAGGGCTATTGGGGCTACACCTTC,CSAQGYWGYTF
TRBJ1-2,TRBV29-1,.,.,13,TGCAGCGTTGATGGGCAGGGTGGCTATGGCTACACCTTC,CSVDGQGGYGYTF
TRBJ1-5,TRBV2,TRBD1,.,16,TGTGCCAGCAGTGAAGCCAGGGGGTTTAGCAATCAGCCCCAGCATTTT,CASSEARGFSNQPQHF
TRBJ2-3,TRBV27,.,.,15,TGTGCCAGCAGTTCCCGACTAGGGGAAACAGATACGCAGTATTTT,CASSSRLGETDTQYF
TRBJ1-5,TRBV19,TRBD1,.,16,TGTGCCAGTAGTATAGTTCAGGGGGCCGGCAATCAGCCCCAGCATTTT,CASSIVQGAGNQPQHF
TRBJ2-5,TRBV6-4,TRBD1,.,13,TGTGCCAGCAGTGGAGACAGGGGGGAGACCCAGTACTTC,CASSGDRGETQYF
TRBJ1-3,TRBV3-1/TRBV3-2,.,.,13,TGTGCCAGCAGCCCCTCAATCGGGAACACCATATATTTT,CASSPSIGNTIYF
TRBJ1-5,TRBV28,.,.,18,TGTGCCAGCAGTTTAATCTGGGGGCCGCTGAATAGCAATCAGCCCCAGCATTTT,CASSLIWGPLNSNQPQHF
TRBJ2-7,TRBV28,TRBD2,.,15,TGTGCCAGCAGTTTAGGGTGGGAGGGCCGTTACGAGCAGTACTTC,CASSLGWEGRYEQYF
TRBJ2-2,TRBV5-1,.,.,14,TGCGCCAGCAGCGGAGAAGTAGACACCGGGGAGCTGTTTTTT,CASSGEVDTGELFF
TRBJ2-3,TRBV7-8,.,.,17,TGTGCCAGCAGCACCCGCTATAGATTCCCTAGCACAGATACGCAGTATTTT,CASSTRYRFPSTDTQYF